These 18 T cell receptor beta chains were all obtained from the same sample, sequenced in a study of shared clonotypes between healthy human individuals. Naivety among CD8 cells was defined by CD45RO negativity and positive CCR7 selection, thereby excluding terminally differentiated effector memory CD45RA+ cells. The table came from immunoSEQ multiplex PCR; TCRdb's copy has only in-frame clones and leaves some out. This sample has 800,000 to 950,000 clones; approximately 97% occur once, and the top ten carry under 0.25%. Source material: naive CD8+ T cells sorted from blood. These TCRs come from a man aged 25-40 years in good health.

The count of this clone is one. V usage is TRBV5-8 and J usage is TRBJ2-7; D unresolved. The ends were cut back, 5 bases at V and 0 bases at J, with 9 bases in the middle. The germline V gene has CDR1 SGHTS and CDR2 YDEGEE. The CDR3 consists of 13 residues. This chain's CDR3 is CASSHFSSYEQYF. The CDR3, as DNA: TGTGCCAGCAGTCATTTCAGCTCCTACGAGCAGTACTTC.

The sample holds one count of this clone. The chain is built from TRBV5-4 and TRBJ2-5, with TRBD1 as a possible D gene (5 bases). V lost 0 bases and J lost 2, with 11 bases in between. Germline V gene lookup returns CDR1 SGHNT and CDR2 YYREEE (reference sequence). The CDR3 is made up of 15 amino acids. This CDR3 reads CASSLVGQGQETQYF. The CDR3 DNA reads TGTGCCAGCAGCTTGGTGGGGCAGGGACAAGAGACCCAGTACTTC.

The chain links TRBV4-2 to TRBJ1-4; D is possibly TRBD1 (5 bases). V dropped 5 bases and J dropped 4 bases, with 8 bases sitting between them. Germline CDR1 LGHNA, CDR2 YNFKEQ. This CDR3 is 13 amino acids long. The DNA for the CDR3 is TGTGCCAGCAGCGGGGACGATAATGAAAAACTGTTTTTT. Translation: CASSGDDNEKLFF.

This rearrangement joins TRBV2 to TRBJ2-7; no clear D gene. V was trimmed by 4 bases and J by 3 bases, leaving 13 bases between them. CDR3 size: 14 residues. Germline V gives CDR1 SNHLY, CDR2 FYNNEI. The CDR3 DNA follows: TGTGCCAGCAGTGGAGAAGGGTTGGGCTACGAGCAGTACTTC. Its protein is CASSGEGLGYEQYF.

This clone has only one observation. V is TRBV6-1 and J is TRBJ2-7, with D hard to call. This CDR3 region has 11 residues. V gave up 10 bases and J gave up 2 bases, with 9 bases separating them. Looked up from germline, CDR1 is MNHNS and CDR2 is SASEGT. Here the CDR3 reads CATDFPYEQYF. The CDR3 DNA reads as TGTGCCACCGACTTTCCCTACGAGCAGTACTTC.

In regard to this clone: Distinct nucleotide sequences in the sample also encode this CDR3. The chain recombines TRBV12-5 with TRBJ2-5; D is unclear. From germline, CDR1 is LGHNT and CDR2 FRNRAP. V gave up 1 base and J gave up 1 base, with 1 base separating them. There are 12 residues in the CDR3. The CDR3 loop is CASGLGQETQYF. The CDR3 DNA follows: TGTGCTAGTGGTTTGGGCCAAGAGACCCAGTACTTC.

The rearrangement links TRBV2 to TRBJ2-2; D uncertain. The CDR3 is made up of 15 amino acids. The germline V gene has CDR1 SNHLY and CDR2 FYNNEI. Trimming shortened V by 5 bases and J by 3 bases, and 13 bases separated the two germline ends. This CDR3 reads CASSISEPYTGELFF. The CDR3 region has the DNA TGTGCCAGCAGTATTTCAGAGCCTTACACCGGGGAGCTGTTTTTT.

The rearrangement uses TRBV4-1 and TRBJ2-2; D gene unclear. Germline V lookup: CDR1 MGHRA, CDR2 YSYEKL. CDR3 size: 13 residues. Trimming cost V 1 base and J 7 bases, with 7 bases left between them. CDR3 DNA: TGCGCCAGCAGCCAAGGCCTGGGCGGGGAGCTGTTTTTT. It yields the protein CASSQGLGGELFF.

The chain carries TRBV21-1 and TRBJ2-7; the table names TRBD2, a call not compared with the DNA. TRBV21-1 is a documented pseudogene. There are 14 residues in the CDR3. The CDR3 reads CASTDGAGEREQYF. The CDR3 coding sequence is TGTGCCAGCACCGACGGGGCGGGAGAACGCGAGCAGTACTTC.

The chain carries TRBV29-1 and TRBJ2-1; 7 bases map to TRBD2. The junction had 6 bases not matched to a gene; V was cut back by 4 bases and J by 3 bases. CDR1 and CDR2 from the germline V gene are SQVTM and ANQGSEA. This CDR3 is built from 14 residues. The DNA for the CDR3 is TGCAGCGTTGCTGGGGGGGGAAACTACAATGAGCAGTTCTTC. This sequence encodes CSVAGGGNYNEQFF.

The gene calls are TRBV27 and TRBJ1-2; the match to TRBD1 covers 9 bases. The V and J ends lost 8 bases and 8 bases, in that order; junction bases with no gene match: 15. The germline V gene encodes CDR1 MNHEY and CDR2 SMNVEV (reference sequence). The CDR3 totals 15 residues. The CDR3 loop is CASSVGLGTGKGYTF. The CDR3 nucleotides are TGTGCCAGCTCAGTGGGCCTCGGGACAGGGAAAGGCTACACCTTC.

The chain links TRBV11-2 to TRBJ2-2, with TRBD2 identical over 11 bases. CDR1 is SGHAT, CDR2 FQNNGV, per germline. The CDR3 contains 16 residues. The J segment lost 6 bases and the V segment lost 4 bases, leaving 7 bases of the junction unmatched. In DNA form, the CDR3 reads TGTGCCAGCAGCTGGCCTAGCGGGAGGTTCGCCGGGGAGCTGTTTTTT. It translates to CASSWPSGRFAGELFF.

The V call is TRBV27, the J call TRBJ2-1; maybe TRBD2 (5 bases). CDR1 is MNHEY, CDR2 SMNVEV, per germline (reference sequence). The V and J ends lost 1 base and 6 bases respectively, with 13 bases between them. This CDR3 comprises 15 residues. The CDR3 nucleotides read TGTGCCAGCAGTTTATTGGACCCCCGGGGCAATGAGCAGTTCTTC. It yields the protein CASSLLDPRGNEQFF.

This chain uses TRBV29-1 with TRBJ1-2, with TRBD1 identical over 8 bases. The trim removed 7 bases at V and 7 bases at J, leaving 11 bases unmatched. The CDR3 length is 13 residues. Per the germline V gene, CDR1 is SQVTM and CDR2 is ANQGSEA. The CDR3 DNA sequence: TGCAGCGCCTCGGACAGGGAAGGTGGTGGCTACACCTTC. Its translation: CSASDREGGGYTF.

CDR3 sequence (DNA): TGCAGCGTTGAAACGGGGACTAGCGGGATTCTCGAGCAGTTCTTC. Its translation is CSVETGTSGILEQFF. The V call is TRBV29-1, the J call TRBJ2-1; TRBD2 agrees at 13 bases. There are 15 residues in the CDR3. Per the germline V gene, CDR1 is SQVTM and CDR2 is ANQGSEA. Trimming removed 2 bases from V and 10 bases from J; junction bases left unmatched: 8.

This chain joins TRBV30 and TRBJ1-2, with D possibly being TRBD1 (5 bases). The CDR3 length is 14 residues. V was cut by 8 bases and J by 4 bases, with 20 bases left in between. Germline lookup yields CDR1 GTSNPN and CDR2 SVGIG (reference sequence). The CDR3 loop reads CAGIGGRGPYGYTF. The CDR3 nucleotides read TGTGCCGGGATTGGTGGGAGGGGCCCCTATGGCTACACCTTC.

This clone was found a few times. The chain uses TRBV13 and TRBJ2-7; no clear D. V was shortened by 4 bases and J by 3 bases, with 10 bases between the two germline ends. This CDR3 contains 13 residues. Looked up from germline, CDR1 is PRHDT and CDR2 is FYEKMQ (reference sequence). CDR3 sequence: CASSSRVFYEQYF. The CDR3 coding sequence is TGTGCCAGCAGCTCTAGGGTCTTCTACGAGCAGTACTTC.

With regard to this clone: In the same sample, other DNA sequences code for this CDR3. This chain links TRBV7-9 with TRBJ1-5; no clear D. The CDR3 loop spans 12 amino acids. Looked up from germline, CDR1 is SEHNR and CDR2 is FQNEAQ (reference sequence). V gave up 0 bases and J gave up 7 bases, with 4 bases separating them. CDR3 nucleotides: TGTGCCAGCAGCTTAGCCGGGCAGCCCCAGCATTTT. Its protein is CASSLAGQPQHF.